This T cell receptor (beta chain) emerged from a study of cytomegalovirus exposure and HLA in healthy donors. Study conclusions and caveats: The study recorded over 150 TCR beta chains that were cytomegalovirus-associated. Most TCR sequences were seen very rarely across donors, but some public TCRs occurred in many.

Clones were sequenced by immunoSEQ multiplex PCR, and TCRdb holds only the in-frame ones, with some missing. The sample has about 69,000 clones; over 90% are singletons. The CDR3 spans 16 residues. Germline V gene sequence: CDR1 MDHEN, CDR2 SYDVKM. V was pared by 1 base and J by 0 bases, with 13 bases between. Details on this clone: Its antigen is still unknown.

Sequencing input: PBMCs. The receptor was derived from a young woman in good health and CMV-seropositive. The rearrangement joins TRBV28 to TRBJ2-7; tentative D call: TRBD2 (5 bases). The CDR3 reads CASSLSGITSSYEQYF. The CDR3 DNA follows: TGTGCCAGCAGTTTATCGGGAATCACAAGCTCCTACGAGCAGTACTTC.